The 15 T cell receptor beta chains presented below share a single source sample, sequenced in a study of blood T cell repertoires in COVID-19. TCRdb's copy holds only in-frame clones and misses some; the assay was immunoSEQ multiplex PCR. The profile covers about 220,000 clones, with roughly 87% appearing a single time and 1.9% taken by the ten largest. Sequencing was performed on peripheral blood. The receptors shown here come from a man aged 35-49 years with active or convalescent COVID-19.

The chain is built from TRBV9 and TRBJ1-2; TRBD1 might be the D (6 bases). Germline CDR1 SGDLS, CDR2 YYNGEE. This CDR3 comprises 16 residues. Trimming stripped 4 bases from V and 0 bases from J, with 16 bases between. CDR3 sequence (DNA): TGTGCCAGCAGCCCCGGGGGGGCGGACGCTAACTATGGCTACACCTTC. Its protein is CASSPGGADANYGYTF.

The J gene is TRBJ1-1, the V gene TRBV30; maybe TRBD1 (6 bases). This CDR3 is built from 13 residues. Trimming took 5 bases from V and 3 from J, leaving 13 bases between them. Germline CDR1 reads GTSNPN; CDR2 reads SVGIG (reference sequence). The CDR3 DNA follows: TGTGCCTGGGCATCTCAGGGGCACACTGAAGCTTTCTTT. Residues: CAWASQGHTEAFF.

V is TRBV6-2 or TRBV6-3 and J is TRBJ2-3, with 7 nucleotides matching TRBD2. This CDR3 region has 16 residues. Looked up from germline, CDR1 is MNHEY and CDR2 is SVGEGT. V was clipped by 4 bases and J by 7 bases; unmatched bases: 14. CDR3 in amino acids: CASSSLSRDYVYTQYF. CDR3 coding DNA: TGTGCCAGCAGTTCCCTCTCCCGGGACTATGTATATACGCAGTATTTT.

This CDR3 reads CASSITRVGKYTYEQYF. The CDR3 nucleotides read TGTGCCAGTAGTATAACTAGAGTGGGGAAGTATACCTACGAGCAGTACTTC. This chain links TRBV19 with TRBJ2-7, with D perhaps matching TRBD2 (5 bases). V lost 2 bases to trimming and J lost 2 bases, with 19 bases between them. Germline loops: CDR1 LNHDA, CDR2 SQIVND (reference sequence). The CDR3 is 17 amino acids. The variable domain in full, completed from reference TRBV19 and TRBJ2-7, reads DGGITQSPKYLFRKEGQNVTLSCEQNLNHDAMYWYRQDPGQGLRLIYYSQIVNDFQKGDIAEGYSVSREKKESFPLTVTSAQKNPTAFYLCASSITRVGKYTYEQYFGPGTRLTVT.

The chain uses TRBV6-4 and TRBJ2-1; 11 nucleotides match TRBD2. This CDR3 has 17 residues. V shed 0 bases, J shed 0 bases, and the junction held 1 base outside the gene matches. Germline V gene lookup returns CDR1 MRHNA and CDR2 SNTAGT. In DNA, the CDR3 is TGTGCCAGCAGTGACTCTAGCGGGAGGGTCTCCTACAATGAGCAGTTCTTC. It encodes CASSDSSGRVSYNEQFF.

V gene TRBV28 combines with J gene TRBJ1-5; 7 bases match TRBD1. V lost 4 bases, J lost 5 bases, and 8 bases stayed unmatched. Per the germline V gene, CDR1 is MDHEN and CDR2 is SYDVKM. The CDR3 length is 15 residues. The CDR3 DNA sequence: TGTGCCAGCAGTTCCTTCGACAGGGAGGATCAGCCCCAGCATTTT. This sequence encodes CASSSFDREDQPQHF.

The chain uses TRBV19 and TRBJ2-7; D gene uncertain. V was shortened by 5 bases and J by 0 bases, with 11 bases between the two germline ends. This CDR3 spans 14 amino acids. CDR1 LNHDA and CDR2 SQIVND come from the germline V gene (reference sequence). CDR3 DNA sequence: TGTGCCAGTAGTCCCTGGGCGAGCTCCTACGAGCAGTACTTC. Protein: CASSPWASSYEQYF.

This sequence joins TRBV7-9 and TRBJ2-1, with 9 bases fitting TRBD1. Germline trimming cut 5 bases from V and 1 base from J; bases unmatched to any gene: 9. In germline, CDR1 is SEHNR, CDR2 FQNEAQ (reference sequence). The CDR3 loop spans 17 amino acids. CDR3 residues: CASSPLTGGFSYNEQFF. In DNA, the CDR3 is TGTGCCAGCAGCCCGCTCACAGGGGGCTTTTCCTACAATGAGCAGTTCTTC.

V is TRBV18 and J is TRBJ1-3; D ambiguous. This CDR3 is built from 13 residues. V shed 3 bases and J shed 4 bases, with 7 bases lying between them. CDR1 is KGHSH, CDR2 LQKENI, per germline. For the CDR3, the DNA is TGTGCCAGCTCACCGGCGGAGGGAAACACCATATATTTT. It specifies CASSPAEGNTIYF. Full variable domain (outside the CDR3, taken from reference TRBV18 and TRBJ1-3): NAGVMQNPRHLVRRRGQEARLRCSPMKGHSHVYWYRQLPEEGLKFMVYLQKENIIDESGMPKERFSAEFPKEGPSILRIQQVVRGDSAAYFCASSPAEGNTIYFGEGSWLTVV.

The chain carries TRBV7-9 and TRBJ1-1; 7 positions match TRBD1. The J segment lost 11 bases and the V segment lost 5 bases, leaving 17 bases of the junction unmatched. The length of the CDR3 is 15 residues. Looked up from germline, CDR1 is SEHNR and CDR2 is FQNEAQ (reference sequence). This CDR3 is CASSLRDSWFVSAFF. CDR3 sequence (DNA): TGTGCCAGCAGCCTCCGGGACAGTTGGTTCGTTTCGGCTTTCTTT.

DNA of the CDR3: TGTGCCAGCAGTGAATCGGAGGGACTTAGCTCCTACAATGAGCAGTTCTTC. Its translation: CASSESEGLSSYNEQFF. This rearrangement joins TRBV2 to TRBJ2-1, with D tentatively TRBD2 (6 bases). This CDR3 is 17 amino acids long. V dropped 2 bases and J dropped 0 bases, with 14 bases sitting between them. The V gene's germline CDR1 is SNHLY and CDR2 FYNNEI.

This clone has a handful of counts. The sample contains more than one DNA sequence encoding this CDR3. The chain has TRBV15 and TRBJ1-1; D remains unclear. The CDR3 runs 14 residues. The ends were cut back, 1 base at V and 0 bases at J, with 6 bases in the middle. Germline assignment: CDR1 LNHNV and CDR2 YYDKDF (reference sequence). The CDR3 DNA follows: TGTGCCACCAGCAGAGGCGGAATGAACACTGAAGCTTTCTTT. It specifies CATSRGGMNTEAFF.

The CDR3 is CASSGGTGGRTDTQYF. CDR3 in DNA: TGTGCCAGCAGTGGGGGGACAGGGGGCCGCACAGATACGCAGTATTTT. V gene TRBV2 combines with J gene TRBJ2-3, with 12 nucleotides matching TRBD1. V gave up 4 bases and J gave up 1 base; unmatched junction bases: 3. CDR1 and CDR2 (germline): SNHLY, FYNNEI. This CDR3 is 16 amino acids long.

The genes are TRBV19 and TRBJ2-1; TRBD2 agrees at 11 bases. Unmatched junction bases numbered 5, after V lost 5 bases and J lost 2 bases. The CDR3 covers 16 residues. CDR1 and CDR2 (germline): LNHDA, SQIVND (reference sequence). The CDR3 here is CASSFRLAGTYNEQFF. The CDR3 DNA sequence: TGTGCCAGTAGTTTCCGACTAGCGGGAACCTACAATGAGCAGTTCTTC.

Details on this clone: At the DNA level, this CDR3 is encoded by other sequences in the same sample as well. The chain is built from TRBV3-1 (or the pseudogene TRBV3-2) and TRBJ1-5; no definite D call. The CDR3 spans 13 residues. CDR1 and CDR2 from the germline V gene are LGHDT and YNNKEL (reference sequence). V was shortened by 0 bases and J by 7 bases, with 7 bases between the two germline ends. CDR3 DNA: TGTGCCAGCAGCCAAGATCGGGGACAGCCCCAGCATTTT. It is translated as CASSQDRGQPQHF.